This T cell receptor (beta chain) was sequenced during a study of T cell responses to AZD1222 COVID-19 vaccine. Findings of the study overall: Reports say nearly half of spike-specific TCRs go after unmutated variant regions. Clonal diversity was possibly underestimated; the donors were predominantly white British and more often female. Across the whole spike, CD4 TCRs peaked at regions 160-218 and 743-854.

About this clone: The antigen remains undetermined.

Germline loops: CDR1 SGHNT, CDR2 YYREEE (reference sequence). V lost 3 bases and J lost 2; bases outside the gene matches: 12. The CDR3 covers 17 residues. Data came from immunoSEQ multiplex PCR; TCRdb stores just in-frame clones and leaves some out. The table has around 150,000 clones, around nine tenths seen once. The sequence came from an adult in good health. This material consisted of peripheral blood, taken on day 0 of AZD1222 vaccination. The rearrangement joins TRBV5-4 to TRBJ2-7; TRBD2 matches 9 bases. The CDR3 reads CASSSGTRGGGTYEQYF. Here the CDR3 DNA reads TGTGCCAGCAGCTCGGGGACTCGCGGGGGGGGTACCTACGAGCAGTACTTC.